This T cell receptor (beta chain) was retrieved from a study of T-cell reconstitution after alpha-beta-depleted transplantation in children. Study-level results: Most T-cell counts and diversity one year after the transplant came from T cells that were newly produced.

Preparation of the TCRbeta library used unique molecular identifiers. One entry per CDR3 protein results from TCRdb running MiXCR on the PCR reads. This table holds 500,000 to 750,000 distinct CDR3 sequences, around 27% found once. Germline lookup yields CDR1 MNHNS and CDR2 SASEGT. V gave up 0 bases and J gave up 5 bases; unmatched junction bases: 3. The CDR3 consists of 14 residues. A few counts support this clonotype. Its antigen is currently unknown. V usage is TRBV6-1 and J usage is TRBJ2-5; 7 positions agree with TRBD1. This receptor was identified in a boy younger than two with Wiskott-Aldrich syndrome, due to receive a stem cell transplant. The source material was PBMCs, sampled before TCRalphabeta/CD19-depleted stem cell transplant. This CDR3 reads CASSEAPRGETQYF. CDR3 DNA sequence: TGTGCCAGCAGTGAAGCGCCCAGGGGGGAGACCCAGTACTTC.